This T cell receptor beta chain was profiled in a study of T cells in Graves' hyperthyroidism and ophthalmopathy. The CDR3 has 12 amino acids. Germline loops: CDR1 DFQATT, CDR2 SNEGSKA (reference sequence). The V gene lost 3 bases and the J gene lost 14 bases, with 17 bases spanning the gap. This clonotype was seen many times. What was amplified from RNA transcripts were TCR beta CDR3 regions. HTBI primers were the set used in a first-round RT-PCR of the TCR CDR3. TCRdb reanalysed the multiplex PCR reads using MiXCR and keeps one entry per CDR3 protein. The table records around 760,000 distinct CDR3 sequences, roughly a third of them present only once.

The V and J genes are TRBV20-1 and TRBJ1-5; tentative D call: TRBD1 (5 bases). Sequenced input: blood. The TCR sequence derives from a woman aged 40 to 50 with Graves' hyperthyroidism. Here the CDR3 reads CSASEIGDREHF. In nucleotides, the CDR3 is TGCAGTGCTAGTGAAATAGGGGACCGCGAGCATTTT.